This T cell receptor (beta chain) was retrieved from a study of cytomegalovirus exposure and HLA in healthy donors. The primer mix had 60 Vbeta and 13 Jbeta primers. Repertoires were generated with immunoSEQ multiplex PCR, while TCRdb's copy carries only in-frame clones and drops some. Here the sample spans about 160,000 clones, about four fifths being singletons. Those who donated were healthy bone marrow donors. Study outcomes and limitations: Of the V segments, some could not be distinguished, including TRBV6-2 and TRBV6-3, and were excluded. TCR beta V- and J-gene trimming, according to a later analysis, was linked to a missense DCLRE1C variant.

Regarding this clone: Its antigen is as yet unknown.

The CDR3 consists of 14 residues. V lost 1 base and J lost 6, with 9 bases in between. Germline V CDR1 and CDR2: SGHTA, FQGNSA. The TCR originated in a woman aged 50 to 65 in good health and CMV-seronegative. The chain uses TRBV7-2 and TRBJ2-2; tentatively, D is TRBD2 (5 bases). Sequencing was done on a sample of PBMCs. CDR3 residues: CASSLDPGSGELFF. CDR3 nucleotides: TGTGCCAGCAGCTTAGACCCGGGATCCGGGGAGCTGTTTTTT.